One and the same sample provided the 20 T cell receptor beta chains below, sequenced in a study of blood T cell dynamics during melanoma immunotherapy. Measured with immunoSEQ multiplex PCR; TCRdb has only the in-frame clones, and not every one. The data contain approximately 11,000 clones, 80% of them singletons. Noted time point: week 3, after first cycle of checkpoint inhibitor. The source material was blood, sampled from a patient treated with checkpoint blockade. The receptors were sampled from a human donor with melanoma.

The chain has TRBV29-1 and TRBJ2-2, with TRBD2 identical over 8 bases. The length of the CDR3 is 18 residues. Germline V gene lookup returns CDR1 SQVTM and CDR2 ANQGSEA. The V and J ends lost 2 bases and 4 bases, in that order; junction bases with no gene match: 15. Written as DNA, the CDR3 is TGCAGCGTTGAATCCTCGGGGCGGGGGGTGATAGTCACCGGGGAGCTGTTTTTT. As protein: CSVESSGRGVIVTGELFF.

CDR3 in amino acids: CASSIPTQGVYGYTF. The CDR3 region has the DNA TGTGCCAGTAGTATCCCAACCCAGGGGGTCTATGGCTACACCTTC. The chain joins TRBV19 to TRBJ1-2; 7 nucleotides match TRBD1. The J segment lost 4 bases and the V segment lost 3 bases, leaving 8 bases of the junction unmatched. From germline, CDR1 is LNHDA and CDR2 SQIVND (reference sequence). This CDR3 has 15 residues.

This chain connects TRBV9 to TRBJ2-2; the D is unclear. The CDR3 sequence is 16 residues long. CDR1 and CDR2 from the germline V gene are SGDLS and YYNGEE. Trimming removed 0 bases at V and 0 bases at J, with 9 bases between. CDR3 protein: CASSVGHSPNTGELFF. The CDR3 DNA is TGTGCCAGCAGCGTAGGTCACTCCCCGAACACCGGGGAGCTGTTTTTT.

J is TRBJ1-2 and V is TRBV28, with a weak D call TRBD1 (5 bases). From germline, CDR1 is MDHEN and CDR2 SYDVKM. Trimming took 5 bases from V and 4 from J, leaving 17 bases between them. This CDR3 has 15 amino acids. CDR3 sequence: CASSPHMGRSYGYTF. As DNA, the CDR3 is TGTGCCAGCAGTCCCCACATGGGGCGCAGCTATGGCTACACCTTC.

V is TRBV7-8 and J is TRBJ1-5; TRBD1 aligns across 7 bases. The germline V gene has CDR1 SGHVS and CDR2 FQNEAQ. CDR3 size: 15 residues. The junction had 7 bases not matched to a gene; V was cut back by 5 bases and J by 3 bases. The CDR3 region is CASSTSGGPNQPQHF. CDR3 DNA sequence: TGTGCCAGCAGCACCTCAGGGGGACCCAATCAGCCCCAGCATTTT.

The genes are TRBV5-5 and TRBJ2-5; 7 positions agree with TRBD2. The CDR3 loop spans 16 amino acids. V gave up 4 bases and J gave up 3 bases; unmatched junction bases: 12. Per the germline V gene, CDR1 is SGHKS and CDR2 is YYEKEE (reference sequence). In nucleotides, the CDR3 is TGTGCCAGCAGCCCCTCTTTATCTAGCGGTAAAGAGACCCAGTACTTC. It translates to CASSPSLSSGKETQYF.

The J gene is TRBJ2-1, the V gene TRBV18; D call uncertain. Trimming took 3 bases from V and 7 from J, leaving 7 bases between them. Germline V gene sequence: CDR1 KGHSH, CDR2 LQKENI. The CDR3 totals 12 residues. CDR3 DNA sequence: TGTGCCAGCTCACCTAACTCAAATGAGCAGTTCTTC. Its protein is CASSPNSNEQFF.

The chain employs TRBV27 and TRBJ2-7; D tentatively reads TRBD1 or TRBD2 (5 bases each). This CDR3 contains 13 residues. Germline V CDR1 and CDR2: MNHEY, SMNVEV (reference sequence). The V gene lost 3 bases and the J gene lost 4 bases, with 10 bases spanning the gap. The CDR3 region has the DNA TGTGCCAGCAGTTTGGGACCGCAATACGAGCAGTACTTC. As protein: CASSLGPQYEQYF.

This CDR3 reads CASSPDRVSGYTF. The CDR3 DNA follows: TGTGCCAGCAGTCCCGACAGGGTTAGCGGCTACACCTTC. V is TRBV6-5 and J is TRBJ1-2, with 7 bases fitting TRBD1. CDR1 MNHEY and CDR2 SVGAGI come from the germline V gene. V lost 5 bases, J lost 8 bases, and 8 bases stayed unmatched. The CDR3 is 13 amino acids.

This chain uses TRBV19 with TRBJ2-1; either TRBD1 or TRBD2 may fit D (6 bases each). The CDR3 has 16 amino acids. Germline V lookup: CDR1 LNHDA, CDR2 SQIVND (reference sequence). Trimming left V 6 bases short and J 0 bases short, with 15 bases between. Here the CDR3 DNA reads TGTGCCAGTAGCCGGCGGGACATGAGCTCCTACAATGAGCAGTTCTTC. Encoded protein: CASSRRDMSSYNEQFF.

The V call is TRBV9, the J call TRBJ2-2; D possibly corresponds to TRBD2 (5 bases). This CDR3 region has 17 residues. V was trimmed by 4 bases and J by 2 bases, leaving 18 bases between them. Germline V lookup: CDR1 SGDLS, CDR2 YYNGEE. The CDR3 is CASSSNVASSNTGELFF. CDR3 DNA: TGTGCCAGCAGCTCCAACGTAGCTAGCAGTAACACCGGGGAGCTGTTTTTT.

The chain couples TRBV18 to TRBJ2-1; TRBD1 is a possible D gene (7 bases). The CDR3 runs 15 residues. The germline CDR1 and CDR2 sequences are KGHSH and LQKENI. Trimming removed 3 bases at V and 4 bases at J, with 13 bases between. The CDR3 nucleotides are TGTGCCAGCTCACCGGCACAGGGGACTTACAATGAGCAGTTCTTC. Its protein is CASSPAQGTYNEQFF.

This clone was picked up a small number of times. The chain joins TRBV7-9 to TRBJ2-2, with 12 bases fitting TRBD2. The J segment lost 2 bases and the V segment lost 5 bases, leaving 9 bases of the junction unmatched. There are 18 residues in the CDR3. CDR1 is SEHNR and CDR2 is FQNEAQ in the germline V gene (reference sequence). This CDR3 is CASSPGRLAGANTGELFF. CDR3 in DNA: TGTGCCAGCAGCCCCGGACGACTAGCGGGGGCAAACACCGGGGAGCTGTTTTTT.

The chain carries TRBV27 and TRBJ2-6, with 7 bases that match TRBD1. CDR1 is MNHEY and CDR2 is SMNVEV in the germline V gene (reference sequence). The CDR3 extends over 17 amino acids. The junction had 6 bases not matched to a gene; V was cut back by 4 bases and J by 0 bases. In DNA form, the CDR3 reads TGTGCCAGCAGTTGGAAGGGACAGACCTCTGGGGCCAACGTCCTGACTTTC. This translates into CASSWKGQTSGANVLTF.

The chain employs TRBV5-1 and TRBJ2-7, with TRBD1 matching over 12 bases. Germline V CDR1 and CDR2: SGHRS, YFSETQ. This CDR3 has 14 amino acids. Trimming removed 4 bases from V and 7 bases from J; junction bases left unmatched: 6. The CDR3 sequence is CASSPGTGGGEQYV. CDR3 DNA sequence: TGCGCCAGCAGCCCCGGGACAGGGGGCGGAGAGCAGTACGTC.

CDR3 loop: CASSTREGRVTGELFF. The CDR3 nucleotides are TGTGCCAGCAGCACCCGGGAGGGCCGGGTCACCGGGGAGCTGTTTTTT. V gene TRBV27 combines with J gene TRBJ2-2, with TRBD2 matching 8 bases. Per germline, CDR1 MNHEY and CDR2 SMNVEV (reference sequence). V was pared by 6 bases and J by 4 bases, with 10 bases of the junction left unmatched. The CDR3 totals 16 residues.

On this clone: At one of its ends the junction is not consistent with the germline gene, which may arise from a read error. This sequence joins TRBV4-2 and TRBJ1-1; D is perhaps TRBD1 (6 bases). This CDR3 is built from 18 residues. The V gene's germline CDR1 is LGHNA and CDR2 YNFKEQ. This CDR3 reads CASSQVDGGPLMNTEASF. DNA of the CDR3: TGTGCCAGCAGCCAAGTGGACGGGGGGCCTCTCATGAACACTGAAGCTTCCTTT.

J is TRBJ1-1 and V is TRBV7-8; D is possibly TRBD1 (5 bases). CDR3 size: 17 residues. Germline CDR1 SGHVS, CDR2 FQNEAQ. V was cut by 1 base and J by 4 bases, with 19 bases left in between. The CDR3 reads CASSLEGRRSGITEAFF. As DNA, the CDR3 is TGTGCCAGCAGCTTAGAGGGGCGGAGGTCAGGGATCACTGAAGCTTTCTTT.

The chain employs TRBV30 and TRBJ2-1; perhaps TRBD2 as D (6 bases). V was trimmed by 4 bases and J by 3 bases, leaving 19 bases between them. Germline values: CDR1 GTSNPN, CDR2 SVGIG (reference sequence). The CDR3 covers 16 residues. The CDR3 protein is CAWIYIRDSYYNEQFF. CDR3 nucleotide sequence: TGTGCCTGGATATATATCCGGGACTCCTACTACAATGAGCAGTTCTTC. The entire variable domain, with the rest obtained from reference TRBV30 and TRBJ2-1, is as follows: SQTIHQWPATLVQPVGSPLSLECTVEGTSNPNLYWYRQAAGRGLQLLFYSVGIGQISSEVPQNLSASRPQDRQFILSSKKLLLSDSGFYLCAWIYIRDSYYNEQFFGPGTRLTVL.

This clone was found once. The chain is built from TRBV4-1 and TRBJ1-5, with 9 nucleotides matching TRBD1. Germline V CDR1 and CDR2: MGHRA, YSYEKL. The trim removed 0 bases at V and 0 bases at J, leaving 12 bases unmatched. This CDR3 has 20 residues. CDR3 in amino acids: CASSQDRAAGTGISNQPQHF. CDR3 coding DNA: TGCGCCAGCAGCCAAGATAGAGCCGCCGGGACAGGGATTAGCAATCAGCCCCAGCATTTT.